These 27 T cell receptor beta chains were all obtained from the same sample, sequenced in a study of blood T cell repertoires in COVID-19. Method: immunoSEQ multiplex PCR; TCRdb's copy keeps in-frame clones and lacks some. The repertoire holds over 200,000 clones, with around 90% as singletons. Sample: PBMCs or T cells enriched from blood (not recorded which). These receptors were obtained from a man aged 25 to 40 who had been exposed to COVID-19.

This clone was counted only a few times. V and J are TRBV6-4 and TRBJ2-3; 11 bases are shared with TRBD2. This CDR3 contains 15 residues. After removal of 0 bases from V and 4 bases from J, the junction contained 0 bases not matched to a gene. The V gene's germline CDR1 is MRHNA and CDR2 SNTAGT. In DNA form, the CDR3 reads TGTGCCAGCAGTGACTCACTAGCGGGGGCAGATACGCAGTATTTT. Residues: CASSDSLAGADTQYF.

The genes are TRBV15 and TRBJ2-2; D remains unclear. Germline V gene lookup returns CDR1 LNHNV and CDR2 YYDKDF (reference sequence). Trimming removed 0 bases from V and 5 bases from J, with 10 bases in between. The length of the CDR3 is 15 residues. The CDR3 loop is CATSRDSHSTGELFF. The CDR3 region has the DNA TGTGCCACCAGCAGAGATTCCCACTCAACCGGGGAGCTGTTTTTT. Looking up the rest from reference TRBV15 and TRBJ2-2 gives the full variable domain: DAMVIQNPRYQVTQFGKPVTLSCSQTLNHNVMYWYQQKSSQAPKLLFHYYDKDFNNEADTPDNFQSRRPNTSFCFLDIRSPGLGDTAMYLCATSRDSHSTGELFFGEGSRLTVL.

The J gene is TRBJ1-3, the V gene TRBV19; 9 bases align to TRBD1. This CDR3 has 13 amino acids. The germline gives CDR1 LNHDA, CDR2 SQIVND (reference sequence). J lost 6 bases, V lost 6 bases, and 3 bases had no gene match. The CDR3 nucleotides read TGTGCCAGTAGGGGACAGGGACTAAACACCATATATTTT. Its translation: CASRGQGLNTIYF.

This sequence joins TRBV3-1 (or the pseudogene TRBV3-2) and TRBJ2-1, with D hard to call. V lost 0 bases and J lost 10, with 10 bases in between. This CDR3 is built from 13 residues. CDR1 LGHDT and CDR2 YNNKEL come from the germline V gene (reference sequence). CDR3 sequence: CASSQDLRREQFF. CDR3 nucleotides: TGTGCCAGCAGCCAAGATCTGCGGCGAGAGCAGTTCTTC.

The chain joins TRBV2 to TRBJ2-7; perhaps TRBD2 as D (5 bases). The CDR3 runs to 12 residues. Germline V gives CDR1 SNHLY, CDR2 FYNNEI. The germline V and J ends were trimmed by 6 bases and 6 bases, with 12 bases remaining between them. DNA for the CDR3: TGTGCCAGCAGAGGATTGGACTTCGAGCAGTACTTC. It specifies CASRGLDFEQYF.

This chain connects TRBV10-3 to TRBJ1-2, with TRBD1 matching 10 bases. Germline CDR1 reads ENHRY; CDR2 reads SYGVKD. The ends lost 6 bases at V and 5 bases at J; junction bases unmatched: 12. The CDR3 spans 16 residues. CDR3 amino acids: CAIRGTGAQEYYGYTF. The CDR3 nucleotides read TGTGCCATCAGGGGGACAGGGGCCCAAGAATATTATGGCTACACCTTC.

This CDR3 reads CASSWDINQPQHF. CDR3 bases: TGTGCCAGCAGTTGGGACATCAATCAGCCCCAGCATTTT. The J gene is TRBJ1-5, the V gene TRBV27; the D gene is possibly TRBD1 (6 bases). Trimming removed 4 bases from V and 3 bases from J, with 7 bases in between. Per the germline V gene, CDR1 is MNHEY and CDR2 is SMNVEV (reference sequence). This CDR3 contains 13 residues.

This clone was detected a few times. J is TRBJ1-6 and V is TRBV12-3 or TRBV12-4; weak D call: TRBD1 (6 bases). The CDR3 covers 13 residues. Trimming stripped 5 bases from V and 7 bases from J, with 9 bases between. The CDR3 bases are TGTGCCAGCAGTATGGACAGAAATTCACCCCTCCACTTT. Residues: CASSMDRNSPLHF.

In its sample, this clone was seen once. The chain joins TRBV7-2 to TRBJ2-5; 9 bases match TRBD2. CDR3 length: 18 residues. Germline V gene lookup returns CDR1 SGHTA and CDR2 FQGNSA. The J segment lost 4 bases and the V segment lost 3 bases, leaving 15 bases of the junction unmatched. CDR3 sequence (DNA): TGTGCCAGCAGCTTTCTATTCGGCGGGGGGGCGAATTTAGAGACCCAGTACTTC. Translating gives CASSFLFGGGANLETQYF.

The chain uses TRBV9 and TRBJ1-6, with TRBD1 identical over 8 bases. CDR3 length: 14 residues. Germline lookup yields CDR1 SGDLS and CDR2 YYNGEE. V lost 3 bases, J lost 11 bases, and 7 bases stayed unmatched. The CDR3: CASSDGTGLTPLHF. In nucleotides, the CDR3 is TGTGCCAGCAGCGATGGGACAGGACTTACACCCCTCCACTTT.

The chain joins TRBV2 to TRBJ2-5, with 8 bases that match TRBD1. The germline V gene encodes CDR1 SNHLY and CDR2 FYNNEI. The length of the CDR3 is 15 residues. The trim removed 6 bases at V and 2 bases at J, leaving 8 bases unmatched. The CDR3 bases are TGTGCCAGCAGGGACCTAAACAGGGGGCAAGAGACCCAGTACTTC. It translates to CASRDLNRGQETQYF.

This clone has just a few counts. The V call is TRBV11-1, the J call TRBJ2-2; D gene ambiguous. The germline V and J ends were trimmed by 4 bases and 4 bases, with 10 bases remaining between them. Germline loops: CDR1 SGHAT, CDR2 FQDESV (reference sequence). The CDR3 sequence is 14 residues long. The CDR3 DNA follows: TGTGCCAGCAGCTCCGACTCGGCCACCGGGGAGCTGTTTTTT. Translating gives CASSSDSATGELFF.

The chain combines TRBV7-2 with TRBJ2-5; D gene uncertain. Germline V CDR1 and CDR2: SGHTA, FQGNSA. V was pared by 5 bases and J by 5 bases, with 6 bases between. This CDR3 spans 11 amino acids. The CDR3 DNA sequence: TGTGCCAGCAGCATCGGGGAGACCCAGTACTTC. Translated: CASSIGETQYF.

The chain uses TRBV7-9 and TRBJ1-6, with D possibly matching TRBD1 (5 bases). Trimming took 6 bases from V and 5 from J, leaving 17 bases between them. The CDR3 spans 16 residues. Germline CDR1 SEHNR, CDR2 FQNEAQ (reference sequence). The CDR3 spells CASRPLRPGDNSPLHF. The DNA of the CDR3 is TGTGCCAGCAGACCACTCCGGCCGGGGGATAATTCACCCCTCCACTTT.

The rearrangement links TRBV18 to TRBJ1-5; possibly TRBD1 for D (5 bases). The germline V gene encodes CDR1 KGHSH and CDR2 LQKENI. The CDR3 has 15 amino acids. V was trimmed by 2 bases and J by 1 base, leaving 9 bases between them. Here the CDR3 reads CASSPVGGSNQPQHF. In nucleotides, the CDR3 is TGTGCCAGCTCACCAGTTGGGGGGAGCAATCAGCCCCAGCATTTT. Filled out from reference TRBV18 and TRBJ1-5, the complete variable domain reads NAGVMQNPRHLVRRRGQEARLRCSPMKGHSHVYWYRQLPEEGLKFMVYLQKENIIDESGMPKERFSAEFPKEGPSILRIQQVVRGDSAAYFCASSPVGGSNQPQHFGDGTRLSIL.

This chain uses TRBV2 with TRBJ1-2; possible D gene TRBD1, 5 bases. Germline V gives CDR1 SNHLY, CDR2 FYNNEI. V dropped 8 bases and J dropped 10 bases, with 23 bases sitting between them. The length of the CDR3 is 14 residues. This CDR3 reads CASERRDSYSNYTF. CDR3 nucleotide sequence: TGTGCCAGCGAAAGAAGGGACTCTTACTCCAACTACACCTTC.

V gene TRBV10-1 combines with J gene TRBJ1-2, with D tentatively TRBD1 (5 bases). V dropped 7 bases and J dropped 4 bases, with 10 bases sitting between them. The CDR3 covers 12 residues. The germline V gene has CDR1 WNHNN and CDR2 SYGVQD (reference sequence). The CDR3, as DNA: TGCGCCAGCATCCAGGGATCCTATGGCTACACCTTC. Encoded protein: CASIQGSYGYTF.

In DNA form, the CDR3 reads TGTGCCAGCAGCCCCGATCCAGGGAACACTGAAGCTTTCTTT. Its translation: CASSPDPGNTEAFF. The V call is TRBV6-5, the J call TRBJ1-1, with D unresolved. V lost 6 bases, J lost 1 base, and 12 bases lay in between. There are 14 residues in the CDR3. Germline loops: CDR1 MNHEY, CDR2 SVGAGI.

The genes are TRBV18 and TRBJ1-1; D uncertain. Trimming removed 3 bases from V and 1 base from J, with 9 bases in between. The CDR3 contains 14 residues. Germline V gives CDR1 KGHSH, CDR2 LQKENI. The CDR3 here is CASSPAARNTEAFF. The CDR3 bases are TGTGCCAGCTCACCCGCCGCCAGGAACACTGAAGCTTTCTTT.

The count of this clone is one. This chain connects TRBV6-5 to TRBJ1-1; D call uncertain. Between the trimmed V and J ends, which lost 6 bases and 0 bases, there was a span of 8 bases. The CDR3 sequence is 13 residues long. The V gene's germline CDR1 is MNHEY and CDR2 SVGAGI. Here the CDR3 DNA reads TGTGCCAGCAGGCCGGGAGTGAACACTGAAGCTTTCTTT. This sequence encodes CASRPGVNTEAFF.

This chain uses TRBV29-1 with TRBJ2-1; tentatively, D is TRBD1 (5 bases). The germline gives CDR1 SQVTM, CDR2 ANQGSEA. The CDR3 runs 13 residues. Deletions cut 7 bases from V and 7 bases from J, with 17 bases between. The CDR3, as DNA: TGCAGCGCCGAAATAGGGGTTTCAAATGAGCAGTTCTTC. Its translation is CSAEIGVSNEQFF.

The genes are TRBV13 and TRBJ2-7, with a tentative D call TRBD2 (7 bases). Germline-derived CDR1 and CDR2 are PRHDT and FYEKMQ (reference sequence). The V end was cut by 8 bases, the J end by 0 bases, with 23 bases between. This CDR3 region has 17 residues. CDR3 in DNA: TGTGCCAGCTCGGCGCAGGGGTGGCGGGGGAGCTCCTACGAGCAGTACTTC. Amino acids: CASSAQGWRGSSYEQYF.

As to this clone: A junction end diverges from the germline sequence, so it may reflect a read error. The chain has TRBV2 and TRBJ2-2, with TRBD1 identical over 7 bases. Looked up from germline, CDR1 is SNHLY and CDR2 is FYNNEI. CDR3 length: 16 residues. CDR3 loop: CASREVRGRGTGELFF. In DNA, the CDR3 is TGTGCCAGCAGGGAAGTAAGGGGGCGCGGCACCGGGGAGCTGTTTTTT.

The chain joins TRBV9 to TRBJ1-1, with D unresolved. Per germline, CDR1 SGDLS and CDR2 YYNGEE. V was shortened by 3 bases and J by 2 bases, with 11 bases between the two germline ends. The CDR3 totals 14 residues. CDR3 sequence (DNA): TGTGCCAGCAGCGCCGAGGGCCTTAACACTGAAGCTTTCTTT. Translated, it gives CASSAEGLNTEAFF.

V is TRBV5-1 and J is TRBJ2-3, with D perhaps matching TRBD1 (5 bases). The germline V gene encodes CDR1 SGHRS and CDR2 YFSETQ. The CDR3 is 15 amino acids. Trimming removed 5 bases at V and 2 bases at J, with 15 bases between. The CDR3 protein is CASSYDSAFTDTQYF. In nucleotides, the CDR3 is TGCGCCAGCAGTTACGACAGCGCTTTCACAGATACGCAGTATTTT.

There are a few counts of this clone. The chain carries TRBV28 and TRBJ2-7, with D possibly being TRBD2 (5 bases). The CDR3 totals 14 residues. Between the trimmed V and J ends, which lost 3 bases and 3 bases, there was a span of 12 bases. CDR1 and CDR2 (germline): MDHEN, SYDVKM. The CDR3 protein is CASSFRTEGYEQYF. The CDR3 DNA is TGTGCCAGCAGTTTTAGAACCGAGGGCTACGAGCAGTACTTC.

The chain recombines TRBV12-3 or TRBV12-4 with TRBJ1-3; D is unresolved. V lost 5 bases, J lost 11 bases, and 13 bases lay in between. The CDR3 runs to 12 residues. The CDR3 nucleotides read TGTGCCAGCAGTCGGTCCGGGATCGCCATATATTTT. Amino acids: CASSRSGIAIYF.